One sample yielded the 5 T cell receptor beta chains listed below, sequenced in a study of CD8+CD57+ T cells in acquired aplastic anemia (dated by TCRdb to the late 2010s). Sequencing relied on an Illumina HiSeq 2000. Genomic DNA was used as template for profiling of TCR beta VDJ combinations and CDR3 sequences. The public reads were reanalyzed by TCRdb: fastp trimming at Q25, MiXCR alignment, in-frame beta chains only. Each record represents a unique CDR3 protein, reported with the most common genes and DNA among its rows. The sample includes some 200,000 distinct CDR3 sequences, with 48% observed a single time. In total, the top ten clones hold around 8.8% of the sample. Flow cytometry had shown CD8+CD57+ cell expansion in the patients selected for sequencing. Sequencing used sorted CD4+, CD8+, or CD8+CD57+ T cells (not recorded which) from PBMCs. The receptors come from a human donor with aplastic anemia.

For this clonotype: Given a much more abundant clone one base away, this may be a read error. The chain combines TRBV2 with TRBJ2-7; perhaps TRBD2 as D (5 bases). The CDR3 consists of 15 residues. Germline V gives CDR1 SNHLY, CDR2 FYNNEI. The CDR3 sequence is CASSFPRLGAYGQYF. The CDR3 region has the DNA TGTGCCAGCAGTTTTCCCCGTTTGGGAGCCTACGGGCAGTACTTC.

CDR3 region: CSARVFQGNYGYTF. For the CDR3, the DNA is TGCAGTGCTAGAGTCTTTCAGGGGAACTATGGCTACACCTTC. The V gene is TRBV20-1, the J gene TRBJ1-2; possible D gene TRBD1, 6 bases. CDR1 DFQATT and CDR2 SNEGSKA come from the germline V gene (reference sequence). V gave up 1 base and J gave up 2 bases, with 11 bases separating them. CDR3 size: 14 residues.

This clonotype appeared many times. The CDR3 carries no conserved terminal phenylalanine or tryptophan, so it likely arises from a read error. J is TRBJ2-7 and V is TRBV7-3, with TRBD1 as a possible D gene (6 bases). Germline V gene sequence: CDR1 SGHTA, CDR2 FQGTGA. This CDR3 has 15 residues. Deletions cut 4 bases from V and 2 bases from J, with 15 bases between. In DNA, the CDR3 is TGTGCCAGCAGCTCCGGACTGGGACAAACCTACGAGCAGTACCTC. Encoded protein: CASSSGLGQTYEQYL.

About this clonotype: A much larger clone differs by one base, so this may be a read error. The rearrangement uses TRBV20-1 and TRBJ2-3, with 10 bases matching TRBD2. CDR3 size: 14 residues. With 4 bases clipped from V and 4 bases from J, the junction kept 5 bases outside the gene matches. The germline V gene has CDR1 DFQATT and CDR2 SNEGSKA (reference sequence). CDR3 residues: CSAILAGIADTQYF. The CDR3 bases are TGCAGTGCTATACTAGCGGGAATAGCAGATACGCAGTATTTT.

This clonotype counts as medium-sized. The rearrangement joins TRBV24-1 to TRBJ2-5; tentative D call: TRBD1 (5 bases). CDR3 length: 12 amino acids. Germline CDR1 is KGHDR and CDR2 is SFDVKD. V was clipped by 4 bases and J by 5 bases, with 7 bases between them. The CDR3 bases are TGTGCCACCAGTGACCCAGGGGAGACCCAGTACTTC. It is translated as CATSDPGETQYF.